This T cell receptor beta chain was captured by sequencing in a study of Ad26.COV2.S vaccination and SARS-CoV-2 variants. Study overall: Participants got Ad26.COV2.S intramuscularly, once or twice 56 days apart.

Treatment denoted: around 19 received Ad26.COV2.S at low or high dose, single or two shots; roughly five received placebo; per-sample allocation not given. Sampling occurred on day 63 after the first vaccine or placebo injection. TCRdb's copy holds only in-frame clones and misses some; the assay was immunoSEQ multiplex PCR. The sample has 450,000 to 550,000 clones; 89% are singletons. The V gene lost 3 bases and the J gene lost 0 bases, with 12 bases spanning the gap. The germline V gene encodes CDR1 LNHDA and CDR2 SQIVND (reference sequence). The CDR3 has 16 amino acids. The gene calls are TRBV19 and TRBJ2-1; TRBD2 might be the D (5 bases). The TCR was taken from a person aged 18-60 years who received the Ad26.COV2.S COVID-19 vaccine or a placebo. Sequencing used peripheral blood, obtained in a trial of Ad26.COV2.S vaccine versus placebo. Here the CDR3 DNA reads TGTGCCAGTAGTATTTGGACTGAGAGCTCCTACAATGAGCAGTTCTTC. It codes for CASSIWTESSYNEQFF.